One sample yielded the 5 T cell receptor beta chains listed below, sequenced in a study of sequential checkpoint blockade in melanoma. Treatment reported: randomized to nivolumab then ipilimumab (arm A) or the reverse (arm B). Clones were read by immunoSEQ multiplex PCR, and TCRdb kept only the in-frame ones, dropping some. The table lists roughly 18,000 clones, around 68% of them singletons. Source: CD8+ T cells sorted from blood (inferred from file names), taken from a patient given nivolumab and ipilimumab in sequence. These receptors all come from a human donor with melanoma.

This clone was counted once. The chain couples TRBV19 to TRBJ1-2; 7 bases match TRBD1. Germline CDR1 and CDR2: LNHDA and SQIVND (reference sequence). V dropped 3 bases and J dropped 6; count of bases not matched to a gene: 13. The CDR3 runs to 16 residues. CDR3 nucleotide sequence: TGTGCCAGTAGTATTATAGGGGGCGTTGATGACGATGGCTACACCTTC. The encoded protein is CASSIIGGVDDDGYTF.

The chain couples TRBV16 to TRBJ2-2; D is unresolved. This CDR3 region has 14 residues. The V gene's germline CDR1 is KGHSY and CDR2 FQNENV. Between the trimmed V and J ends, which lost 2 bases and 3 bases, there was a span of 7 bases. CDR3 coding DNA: TGTGCCAGCAGCCAAATAGCCGACACCGGGGAGCTGTTTTTT. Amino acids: CASSQIADTGELFF.

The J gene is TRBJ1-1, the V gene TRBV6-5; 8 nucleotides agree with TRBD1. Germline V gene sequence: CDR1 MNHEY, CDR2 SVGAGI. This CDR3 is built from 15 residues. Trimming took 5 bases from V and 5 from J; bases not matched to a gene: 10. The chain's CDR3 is CASSTPRDRITEAFF. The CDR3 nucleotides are TGTGCCAGCAGTACTCCCCGGGACAGGATTACTGAAGCTTTCTTT.

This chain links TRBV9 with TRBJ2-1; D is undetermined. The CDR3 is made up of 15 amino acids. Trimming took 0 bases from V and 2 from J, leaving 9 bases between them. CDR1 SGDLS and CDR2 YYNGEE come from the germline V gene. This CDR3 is CASSVDPGTYNEQFF. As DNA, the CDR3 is TGTGCCAGCAGCGTAGATCCGGGTACCTACAATGAGCAGTTCTTC. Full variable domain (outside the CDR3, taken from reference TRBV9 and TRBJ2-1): DSGVTQTPKHLITATGQRVTLRCSPRSGDLSVYWYQQSLDQGLQFLIQYYNGEERAKGNILERFSAQQFPDLHSELNLSSLELGDSALYFCASSVDPGTYNEQFFGPGTRLTVL.

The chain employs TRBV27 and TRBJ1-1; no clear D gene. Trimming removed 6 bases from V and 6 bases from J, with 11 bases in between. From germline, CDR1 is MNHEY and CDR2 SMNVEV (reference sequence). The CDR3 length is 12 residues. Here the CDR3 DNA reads TGTGCCAGCAGCGAGCGAGGGTCTGAAGCTTTCTTT. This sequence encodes CASSERGSEAFF.